This entry is about one T cell receptor beta chain. What it binds is unknown. This sample is drawn from a study of CD8+ T cells in alopecia areata. Whole-study results and caveats: Scalp sequencing also captures normal skin's resident alphabeta T cells. Although TCR sharing was seen in mice, sharing across patients was less clear, possibly for HLA-related reasons.

V lost 2 bases to trimming and J lost 7 bases; unmatched junction nucleotides: 7. The CDR3 spans 14 residues. From germline, CDR1 is GTSNPN and CDR2 SVGIG (reference sequence). Sorted out of PBMCs were CD4+ T cells and CD8+ T cells. Once RNA had been extracted, it was reverse transcribed into cDNA to act as the sequencing template. Clones were read by immunoSEQ multiplex PCR, and TCRdb kept only the in-frame ones, dropping some. This table has 150,000 to 200,000 clones, about 67% appearing once. Sample: CD8+ T cells sorted from blood, taken at week 0. V is TRBV30 and J is TRBJ1-5; 8 bases agree with TRBD1. The origin of this receptor is a human donor with alopecia areata. The CDR3 region is CAWSRAGGRQPQHF. The DNA of the CDR3 is TGTGCCTGGAGTAGGGCAGGGGGCAGGCAGCCCCAGCATTTT. Full variable domain (remainder filled in from reference TRBV30 and TRBJ1-5): SQTIHQWPATLVQPVGSPLSLECTVEGTSNPNLYWYRQAAGRGLQLLFYSVGIGQISSEVPQNLSASRPQDRQFILSSKKLLLSDSGFYLCAWSRAGGRQPQHFGDGTRLSIL.